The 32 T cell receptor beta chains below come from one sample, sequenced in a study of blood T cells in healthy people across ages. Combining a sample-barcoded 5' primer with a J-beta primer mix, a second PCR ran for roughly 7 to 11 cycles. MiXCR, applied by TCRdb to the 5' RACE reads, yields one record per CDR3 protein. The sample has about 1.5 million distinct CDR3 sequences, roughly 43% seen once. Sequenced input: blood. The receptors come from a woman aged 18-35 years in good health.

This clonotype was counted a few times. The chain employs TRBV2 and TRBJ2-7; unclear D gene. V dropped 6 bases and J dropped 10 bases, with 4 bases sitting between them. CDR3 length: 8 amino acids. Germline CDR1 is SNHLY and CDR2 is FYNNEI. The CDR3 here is CASSLQYF. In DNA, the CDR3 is TGTGCCAGCAGCCTACAGTACTTC.

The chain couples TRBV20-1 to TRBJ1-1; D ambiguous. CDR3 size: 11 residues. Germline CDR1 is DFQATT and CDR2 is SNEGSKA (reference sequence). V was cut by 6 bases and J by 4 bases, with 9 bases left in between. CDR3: CSAPTSTEAFF. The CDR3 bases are TGCAGTGCCCCAACCTCCACTGAAGCTTTCTTT.

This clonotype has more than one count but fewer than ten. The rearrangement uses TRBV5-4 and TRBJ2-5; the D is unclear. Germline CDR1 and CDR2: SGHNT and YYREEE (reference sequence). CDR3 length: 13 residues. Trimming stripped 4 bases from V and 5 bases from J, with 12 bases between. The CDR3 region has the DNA TGTGCCAGCAGCGGATCGCAAGTGGAGACCCAGTACTTC. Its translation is CASSGSQVETQYF.

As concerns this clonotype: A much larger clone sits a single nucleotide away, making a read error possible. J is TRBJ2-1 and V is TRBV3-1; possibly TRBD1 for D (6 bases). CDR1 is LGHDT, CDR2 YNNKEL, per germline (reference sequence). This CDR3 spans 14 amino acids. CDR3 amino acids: CAGSQDRHSNEQFF. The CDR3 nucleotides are TGTGCCGGCAGCCAAGACAGGCATAGCAATGAGCAGTTCTTC.

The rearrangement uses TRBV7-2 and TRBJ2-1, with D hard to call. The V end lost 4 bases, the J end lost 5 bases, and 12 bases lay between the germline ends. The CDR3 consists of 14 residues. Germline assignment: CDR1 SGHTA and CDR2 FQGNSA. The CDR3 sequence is CASSYASYNNEQFF. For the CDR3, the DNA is TGTGCCAGCAGCTACGCCAGCTATAACAATGAGCAGTTCTTC.

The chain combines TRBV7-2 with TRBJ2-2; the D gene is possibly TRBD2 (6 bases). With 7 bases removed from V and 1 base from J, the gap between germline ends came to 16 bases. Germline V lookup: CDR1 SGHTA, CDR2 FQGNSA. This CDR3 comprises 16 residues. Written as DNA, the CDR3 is TGTGCCAGCACCCAGTTGGGACTGATGAACACCGGGGAGCTGTTTTTT. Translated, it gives CASTQLGLMNTGELFF.

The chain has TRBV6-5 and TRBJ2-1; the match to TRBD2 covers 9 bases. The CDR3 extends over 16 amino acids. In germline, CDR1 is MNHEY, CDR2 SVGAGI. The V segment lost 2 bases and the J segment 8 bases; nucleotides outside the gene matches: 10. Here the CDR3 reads CASSYGLAGIVHEQFF. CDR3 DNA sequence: TGTGCCAGCAGTTACGGTCTAGCGGGAATAGTCCATGAGCAGTTCTTC.

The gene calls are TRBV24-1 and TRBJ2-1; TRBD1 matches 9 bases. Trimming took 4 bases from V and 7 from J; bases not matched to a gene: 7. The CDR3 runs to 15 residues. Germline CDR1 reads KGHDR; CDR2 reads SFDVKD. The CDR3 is CATSEGTGQGNEQFF. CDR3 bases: TGTGCCACCAGTGAAGGGACAGGGCAAGGGAATGAGCAGTTCTTC.

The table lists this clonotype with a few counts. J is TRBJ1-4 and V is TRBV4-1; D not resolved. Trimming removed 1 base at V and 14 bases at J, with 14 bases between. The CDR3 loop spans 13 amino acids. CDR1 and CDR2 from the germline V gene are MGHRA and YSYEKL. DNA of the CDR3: TGCGCCAGCAGCCAAGGTGGCACGGAGGTCCTGTTTTTT. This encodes CASSQGGTEVLFF.

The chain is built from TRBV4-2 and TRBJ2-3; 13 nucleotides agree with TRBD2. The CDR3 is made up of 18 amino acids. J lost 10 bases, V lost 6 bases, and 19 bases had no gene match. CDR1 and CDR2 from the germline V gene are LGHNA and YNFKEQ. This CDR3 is CASSRGAAGTSGMVAQYF. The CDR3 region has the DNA TGTGCCAGCAGTCGGGGAGCCGCCGGGACTAGCGGGATGGTTGCGCAGTATTTT.

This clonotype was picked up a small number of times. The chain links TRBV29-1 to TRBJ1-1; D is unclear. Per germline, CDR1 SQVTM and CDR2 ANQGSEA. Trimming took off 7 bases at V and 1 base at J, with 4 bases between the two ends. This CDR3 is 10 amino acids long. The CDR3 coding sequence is TGCAGCGGTCGGAACACTGAAGCTTTCTTT. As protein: CSGRNTEAFF. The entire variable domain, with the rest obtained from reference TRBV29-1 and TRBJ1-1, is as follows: SAVISQKPSRDICQRGTSLTIQCQVDSQVTMMFWYRQQPGQSLTLIATANQGSEATYESGFVIDKFPISRPNLTFSTLTVSNMSPEDSSIYLCSGRNTEAFFGQGTRLTVV.

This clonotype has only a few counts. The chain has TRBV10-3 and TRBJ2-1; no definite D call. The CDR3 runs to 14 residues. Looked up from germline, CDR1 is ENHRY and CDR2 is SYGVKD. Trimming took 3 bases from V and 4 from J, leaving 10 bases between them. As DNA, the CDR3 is TGTGCCATCAGTGATGCTCTCTATTACAATGAGCAGTTCTTC. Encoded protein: CAISDALYYNEQFF.

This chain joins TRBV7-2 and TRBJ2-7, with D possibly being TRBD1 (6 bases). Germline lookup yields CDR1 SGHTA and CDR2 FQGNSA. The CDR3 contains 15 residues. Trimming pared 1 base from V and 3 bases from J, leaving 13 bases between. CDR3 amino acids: CASSLDLGAFYEQYF. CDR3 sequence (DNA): TGTGCCAGCAGCTTAGACCTGGGGGCTTTCTACGAGCAGTACTTC.

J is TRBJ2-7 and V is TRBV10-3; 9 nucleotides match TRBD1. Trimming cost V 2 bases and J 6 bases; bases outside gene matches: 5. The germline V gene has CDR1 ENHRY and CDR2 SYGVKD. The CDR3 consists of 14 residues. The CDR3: CAISEVGTGIEQYF. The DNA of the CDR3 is TGTGCCATCAGTGAGGTGGGGACAGGGATCGAGCAGTACTTC.

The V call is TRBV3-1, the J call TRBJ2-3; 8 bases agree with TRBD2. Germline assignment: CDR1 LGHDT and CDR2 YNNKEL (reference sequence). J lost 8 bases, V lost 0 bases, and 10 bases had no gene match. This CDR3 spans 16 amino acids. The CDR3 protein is CASSQDQAGDWGTQYF. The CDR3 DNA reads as TGTGCCAGCAGCCAAGATCAAGCGGGAGATTGGGGTACGCAGTATTTT.

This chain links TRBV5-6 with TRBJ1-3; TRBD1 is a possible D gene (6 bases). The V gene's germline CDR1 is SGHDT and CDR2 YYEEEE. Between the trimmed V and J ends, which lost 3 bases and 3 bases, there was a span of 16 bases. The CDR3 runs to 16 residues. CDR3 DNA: TGTGCCAGCAGCTGGACACAGGGAATATATGGAAACACCATATATTTT. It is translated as CASSWTQGIYGNTIYF.

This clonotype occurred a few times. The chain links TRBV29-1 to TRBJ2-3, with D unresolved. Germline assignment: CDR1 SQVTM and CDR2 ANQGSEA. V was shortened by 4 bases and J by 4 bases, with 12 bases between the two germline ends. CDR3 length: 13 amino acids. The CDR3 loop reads CSVVARRADTQYF. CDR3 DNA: TGCAGCGTTGTGGCAAGACGGGCAGATACGCAGTATTTT.

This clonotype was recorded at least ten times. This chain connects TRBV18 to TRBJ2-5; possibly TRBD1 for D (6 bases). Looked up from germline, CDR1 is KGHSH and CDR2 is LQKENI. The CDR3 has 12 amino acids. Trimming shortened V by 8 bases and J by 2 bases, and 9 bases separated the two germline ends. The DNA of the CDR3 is TGTGCCAGCGCTGACAGGCAAGAGACCCAGTACTTC. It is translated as CASADRQETQYF.

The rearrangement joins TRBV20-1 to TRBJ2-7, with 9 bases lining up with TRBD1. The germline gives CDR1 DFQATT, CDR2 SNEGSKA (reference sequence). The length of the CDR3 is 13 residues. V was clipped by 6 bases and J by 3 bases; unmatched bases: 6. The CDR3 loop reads CSAPGQGLYEQYF. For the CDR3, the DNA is TGCAGTGCGCCGGGACAGGGACTCTACGAGCAGTACTTC.

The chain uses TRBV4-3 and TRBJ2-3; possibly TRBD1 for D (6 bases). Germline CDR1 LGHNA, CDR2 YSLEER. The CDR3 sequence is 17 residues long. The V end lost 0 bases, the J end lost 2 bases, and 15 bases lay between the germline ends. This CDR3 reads CASSQDDTGQFTDTQYF. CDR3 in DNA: TGCGCCAGCAGCCAAGATGATACCGGACAGTTCACAGATACGCAGTATTTT.

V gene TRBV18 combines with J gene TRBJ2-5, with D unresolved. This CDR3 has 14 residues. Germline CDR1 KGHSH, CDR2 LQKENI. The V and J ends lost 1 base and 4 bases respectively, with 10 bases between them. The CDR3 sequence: CASSPRVIVETQYF. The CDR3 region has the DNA TGTGCCAGCTCACCACGGGTGATAGTAGAGACCCAGTACTTC.

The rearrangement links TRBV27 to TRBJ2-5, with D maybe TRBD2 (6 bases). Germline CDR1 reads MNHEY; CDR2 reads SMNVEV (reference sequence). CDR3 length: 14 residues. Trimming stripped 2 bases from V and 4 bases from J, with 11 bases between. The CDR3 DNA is TGTGCCAGCAGTTTACGGGGGAACAGAGAGACCCAGTACTTC. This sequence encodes CASSLRGNRETQYF.

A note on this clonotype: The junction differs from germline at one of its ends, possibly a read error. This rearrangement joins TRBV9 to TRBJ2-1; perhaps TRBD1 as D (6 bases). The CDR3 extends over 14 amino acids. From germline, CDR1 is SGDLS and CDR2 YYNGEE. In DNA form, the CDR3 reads TGTGCCAGCAGCGTAGGGGGACAAAACAATGAGCAGGTCTTC. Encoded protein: CASSVGGQNNEQVF.

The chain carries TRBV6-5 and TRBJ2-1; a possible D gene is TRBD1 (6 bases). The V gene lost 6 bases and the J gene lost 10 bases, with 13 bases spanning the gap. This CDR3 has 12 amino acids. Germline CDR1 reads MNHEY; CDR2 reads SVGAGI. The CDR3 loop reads CASRAIGTEQFF. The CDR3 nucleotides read TGTGCCAGCAGGGCGATTGGGACAGAGCAGTTCTTC.

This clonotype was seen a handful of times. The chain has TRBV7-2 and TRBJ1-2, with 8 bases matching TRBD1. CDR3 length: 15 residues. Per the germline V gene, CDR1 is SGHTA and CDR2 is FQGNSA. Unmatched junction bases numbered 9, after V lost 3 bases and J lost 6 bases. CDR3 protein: CASSFYRGGLDGYTF. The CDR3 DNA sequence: TGTGCCAGCAGCTTCTACAGGGGGGGTTTGGATGGCTACACCTTC. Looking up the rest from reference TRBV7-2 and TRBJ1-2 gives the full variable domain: GAGVSQSPSNKVTEKGKDVELRCDPISGHTALYWYRQSLGQGLEFLIYFQGNSAPDKSGLPSDRFSAERTGGSVSTLTIQRTQQEDSAVYLCASSFYRGGLDGYTFGSGTRLTVV.

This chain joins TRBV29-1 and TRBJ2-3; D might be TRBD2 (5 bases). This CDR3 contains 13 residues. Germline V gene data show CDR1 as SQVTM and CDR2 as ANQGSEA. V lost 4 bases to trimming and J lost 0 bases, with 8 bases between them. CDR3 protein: CSVAPGSTDTQYF. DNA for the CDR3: TGCAGCGTTGCTCCGGGGAGCACAGATACGCAGTATTTT.

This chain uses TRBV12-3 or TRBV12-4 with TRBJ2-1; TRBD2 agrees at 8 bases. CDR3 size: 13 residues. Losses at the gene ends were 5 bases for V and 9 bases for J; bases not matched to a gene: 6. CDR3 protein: CASSPGTRSEQFF. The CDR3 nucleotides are TGTGCCAGCAGTCCAGGGACTAGGAGTGAGCAGTTCTTC.

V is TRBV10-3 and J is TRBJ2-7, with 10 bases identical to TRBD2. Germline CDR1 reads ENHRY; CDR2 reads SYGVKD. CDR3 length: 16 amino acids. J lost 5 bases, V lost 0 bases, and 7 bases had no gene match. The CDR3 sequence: CAISESRSGRLDEQYF. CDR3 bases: TGTGCCATCAGTGAGTCACGTAGCGGGAGGCTCGACGAGCAGTACTTC.

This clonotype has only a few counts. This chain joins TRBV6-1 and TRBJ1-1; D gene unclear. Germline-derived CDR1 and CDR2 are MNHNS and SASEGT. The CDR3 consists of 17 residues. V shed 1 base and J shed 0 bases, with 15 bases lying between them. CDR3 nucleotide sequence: TGTGCCAGCAGTGAAGTTTGGCGAGTCGGGGTGAACACTGAAGCTTTCTTT. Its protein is CASSEVWRVGVNTEAFF.

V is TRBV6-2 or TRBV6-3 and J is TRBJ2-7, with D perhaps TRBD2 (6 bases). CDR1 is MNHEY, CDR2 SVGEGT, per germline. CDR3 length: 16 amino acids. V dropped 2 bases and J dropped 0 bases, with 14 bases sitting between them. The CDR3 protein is CASSYTPGRSSYEQYF. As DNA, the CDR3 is TGTGCCAGCAGTTACACCCCAGGGAGGAGCTCCTACGAGCAGTACTTC.

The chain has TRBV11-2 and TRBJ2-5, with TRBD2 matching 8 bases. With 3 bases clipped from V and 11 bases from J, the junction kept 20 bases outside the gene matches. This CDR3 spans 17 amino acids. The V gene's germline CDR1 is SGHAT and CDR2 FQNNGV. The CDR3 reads CASSFPPRAGGCNEQYF. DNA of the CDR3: TGTGCCAGCAGCTTCCCTCCGAGGGCGGGAGGCTGCAATGAGCAGTACTTC.

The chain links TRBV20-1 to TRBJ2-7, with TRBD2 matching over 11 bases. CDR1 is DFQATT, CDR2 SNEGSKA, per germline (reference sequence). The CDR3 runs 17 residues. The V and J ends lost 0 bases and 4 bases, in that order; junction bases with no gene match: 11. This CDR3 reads CSARDEGSSGRRYEQYF. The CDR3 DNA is TGCAGTGCTAGAGATGAAGGGTCTAGCGGGAGGAGATACGAGCAGTACTTC.